Listed here is a single T cell receptor (beta chain). This sample is part of a study of OX40 agonist ivuxolimab in advanced cancers. Assay used: immunoSEQ multiplex PCR; TCRdb lists only in-frame clones, some missing. Here the sample spans 65,000 to 90,000 clones, about 91% being singletons. The germline gives CDR1 LNHNV, CDR2 YYDKDF (reference sequence). The V and J ends lost 1 base and 2 bases respectively, with 10 bases between them. The CDR3 has 15 amino acids. Specimen: CD4+ or CD8+ T cells sorted from blood, collected in a trial of the OX40 agonist ivuxolimab. The chain combines TRBV15 with TRBJ2-3, with a possible D match to TRBD2 (5 bases). This TCR came from an adult with an advanced solid tumor such as melanoma, head and neck, liver or kidney cancer. The CDR3, as DNA: TGTGCCACCAGCAGAGCGGGATCTAACACAGATACGCAGTATTTT. Protein sequence: CATSRAGSNTDTQYF.